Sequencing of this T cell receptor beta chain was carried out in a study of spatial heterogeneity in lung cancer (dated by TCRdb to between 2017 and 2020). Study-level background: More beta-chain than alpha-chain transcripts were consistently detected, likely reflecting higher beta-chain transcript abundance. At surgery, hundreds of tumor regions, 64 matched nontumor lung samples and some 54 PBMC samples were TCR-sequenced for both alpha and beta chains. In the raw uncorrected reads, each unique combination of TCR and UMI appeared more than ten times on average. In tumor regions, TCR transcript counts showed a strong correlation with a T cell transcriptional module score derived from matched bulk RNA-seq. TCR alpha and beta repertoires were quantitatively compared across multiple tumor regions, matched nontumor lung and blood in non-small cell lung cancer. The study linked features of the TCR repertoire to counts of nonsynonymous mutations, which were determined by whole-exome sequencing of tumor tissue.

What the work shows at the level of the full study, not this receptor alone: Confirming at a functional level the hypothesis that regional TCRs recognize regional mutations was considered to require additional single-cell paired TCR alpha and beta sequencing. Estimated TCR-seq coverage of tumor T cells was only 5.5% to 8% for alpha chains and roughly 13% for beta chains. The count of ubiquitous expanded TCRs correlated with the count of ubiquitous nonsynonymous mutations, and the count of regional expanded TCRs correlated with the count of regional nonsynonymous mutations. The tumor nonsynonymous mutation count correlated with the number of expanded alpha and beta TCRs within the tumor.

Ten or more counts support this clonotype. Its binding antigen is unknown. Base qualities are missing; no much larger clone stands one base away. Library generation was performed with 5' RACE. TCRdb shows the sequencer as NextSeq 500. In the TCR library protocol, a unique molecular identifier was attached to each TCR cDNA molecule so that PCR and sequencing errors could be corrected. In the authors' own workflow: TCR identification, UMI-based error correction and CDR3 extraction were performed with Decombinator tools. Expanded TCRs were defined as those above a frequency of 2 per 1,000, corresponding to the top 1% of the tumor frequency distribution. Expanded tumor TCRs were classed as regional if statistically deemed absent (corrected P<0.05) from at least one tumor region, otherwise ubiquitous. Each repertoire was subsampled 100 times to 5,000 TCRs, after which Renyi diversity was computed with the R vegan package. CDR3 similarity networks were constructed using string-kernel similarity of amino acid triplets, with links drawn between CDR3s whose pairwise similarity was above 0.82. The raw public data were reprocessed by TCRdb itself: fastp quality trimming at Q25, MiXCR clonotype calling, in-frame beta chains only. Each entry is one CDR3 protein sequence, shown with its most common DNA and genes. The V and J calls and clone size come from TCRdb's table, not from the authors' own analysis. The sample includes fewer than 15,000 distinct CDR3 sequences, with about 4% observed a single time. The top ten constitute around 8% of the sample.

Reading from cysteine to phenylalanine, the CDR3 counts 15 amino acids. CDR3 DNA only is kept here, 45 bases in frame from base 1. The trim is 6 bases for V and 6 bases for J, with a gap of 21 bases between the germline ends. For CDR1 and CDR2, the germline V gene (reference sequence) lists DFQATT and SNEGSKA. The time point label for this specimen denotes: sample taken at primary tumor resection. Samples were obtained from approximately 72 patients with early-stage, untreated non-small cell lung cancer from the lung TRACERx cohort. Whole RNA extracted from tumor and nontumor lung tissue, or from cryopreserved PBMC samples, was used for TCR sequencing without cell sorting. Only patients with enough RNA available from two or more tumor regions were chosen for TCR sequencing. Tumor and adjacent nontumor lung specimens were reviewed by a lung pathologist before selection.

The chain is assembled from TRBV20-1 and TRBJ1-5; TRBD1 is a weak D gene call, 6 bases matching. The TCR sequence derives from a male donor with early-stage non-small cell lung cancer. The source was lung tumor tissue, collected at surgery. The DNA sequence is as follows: TGCAGTGCCGAGGGTGGCGCCAGAGGGGGTCAGCCCCAGCATTTT. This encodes CSAEGGARGGQPQHF.